The sequence of this T cell receptor beta chain was determined in a study of cytomegalovirus exposure and HLA in healthy donors. The wider study: Across 300 to 400 genotyped donors, 65% to 90% landed in the Caucasian-associated ancestry cluster. General study findings and limits: By a later analysis, the bulk of CMV-associated TCR beta chains appeared HLA-restricted. Per a prior analysis, the majority of TCR beta V segments were productive roughly 90% or roughly 30% of the time.

About this clone itself: What it binds is not known.

The PCR used 60 Vbeta and 13 Jbeta primers. Only in-frame clones appear in the TCRdb table, and some are missing; sequencing was by immunoSEQ multiplex PCR. Of under 300,000 clones in the sample, 86% were seen once. This CDR3 contains 12 residues. Germline V gives CDR1 MNHEY, CDR2 SMNVEV (reference sequence). Losses at the gene ends were 7 bases for V and 7 bases for J; bases not matched to a gene: 5. The rearrangement links TRBV27 to TRBJ2-5, with TRBD2 matching 8 bases. The sequence came from a man aged 40-49 years in good health and CMV-seropositive. Sequencing was done on a sample of PBMCs. In nucleotides, the CDR3 is TGTGCCAGCATCGACGGGGGGGGGACCCAGTACTTC. It specifies CASIDGGGTQYF.